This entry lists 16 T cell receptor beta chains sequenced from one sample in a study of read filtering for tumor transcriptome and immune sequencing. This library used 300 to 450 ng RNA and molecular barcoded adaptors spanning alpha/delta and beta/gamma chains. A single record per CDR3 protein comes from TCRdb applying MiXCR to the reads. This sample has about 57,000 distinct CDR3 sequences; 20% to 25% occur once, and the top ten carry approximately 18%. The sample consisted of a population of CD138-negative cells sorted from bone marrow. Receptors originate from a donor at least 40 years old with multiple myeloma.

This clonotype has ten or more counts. In DNA, the CDR3 is TGTGCCAGCAGTTTGGGGACAGGGGCCCACTCTGGGGCCAACGTCCTGACTTTC. It is translated as CASSLGTGAHSGANVLTF. V usage is TRBV28 and J usage is TRBJ2-6; 10 bases fit TRBD1. The junction had 5 bases not matched to a gene; V was cut back by 3 bases and J by 0 bases. This CDR3 region has 18 residues. The germline CDR1 and CDR2 sequences are MDHEN and SYDVKM.

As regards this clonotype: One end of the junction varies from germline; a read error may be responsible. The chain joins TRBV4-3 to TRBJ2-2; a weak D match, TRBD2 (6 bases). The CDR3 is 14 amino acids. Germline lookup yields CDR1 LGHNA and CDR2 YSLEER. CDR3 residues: CACSSGRNTGELFF. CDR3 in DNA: TGTGCCTGCAGCTCCGGGAGGAACACCGGGGAGCTGTTTTTT.

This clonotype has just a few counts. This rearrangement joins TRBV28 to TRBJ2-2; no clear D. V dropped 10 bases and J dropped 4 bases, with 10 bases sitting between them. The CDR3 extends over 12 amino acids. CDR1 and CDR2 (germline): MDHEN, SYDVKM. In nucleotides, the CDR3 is TGTGCCACCTCACTCCTCACCGGGGAGCTGTTTTTT. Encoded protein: CATSLLTGELFF.

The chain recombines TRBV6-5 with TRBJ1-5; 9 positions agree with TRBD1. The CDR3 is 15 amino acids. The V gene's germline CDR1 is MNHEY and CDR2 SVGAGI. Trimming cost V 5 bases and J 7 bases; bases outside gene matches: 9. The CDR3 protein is CASSLGTGYGQPQHF. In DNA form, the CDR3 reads TGTGCCAGCAGTCTCGGGACAGGGTACGGCCAGCCCCAGCATTTT.

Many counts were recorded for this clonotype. As DNA, the CDR3 is TGTGCCAGCAGCTTATATCGCACTGAAGCTTTCTTT. Translated, it gives CASSLYRTEAFF. V and J are TRBV11-2 and TRBJ1-1; D is undetermined. The CDR3 spans 12 residues. Trimming shortened V by 2 bases and J by 4 bases, and 5 bases separated the two germline ends. CDR1 SGHAT and CDR2 FQNNGV come from the germline V gene.

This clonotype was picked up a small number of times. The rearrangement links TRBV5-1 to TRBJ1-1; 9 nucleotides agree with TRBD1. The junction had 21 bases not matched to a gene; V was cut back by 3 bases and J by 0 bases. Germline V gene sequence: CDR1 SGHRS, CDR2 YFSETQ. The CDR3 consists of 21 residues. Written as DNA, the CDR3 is TGCGCCAGCAGCTCCATGGGCGGGACAGGGTCCACCCAAACCATGAACACTGAAGCTTTCTTT. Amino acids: CASSSMGGTGSTQTMNTEAFF. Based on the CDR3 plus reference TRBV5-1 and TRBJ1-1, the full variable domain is KAGVTQTPRYLIKTRGQQVTLSCSPISGHRSVSWYQQTPGQGLQFLFEYFSETQRNKGNFPGRFSGRQFSNSRSEMNVSTLELGDSALYLCASSSMGGTGSTQTMNTEAFFGQGTRLTVV.

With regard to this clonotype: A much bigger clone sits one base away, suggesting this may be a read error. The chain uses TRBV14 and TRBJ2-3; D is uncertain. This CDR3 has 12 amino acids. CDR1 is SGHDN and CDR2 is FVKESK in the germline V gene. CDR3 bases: TGTGCCAGCAGCCCATCCTGGGATACGCAGTGTTTT. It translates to CASSPSWDTQCF.

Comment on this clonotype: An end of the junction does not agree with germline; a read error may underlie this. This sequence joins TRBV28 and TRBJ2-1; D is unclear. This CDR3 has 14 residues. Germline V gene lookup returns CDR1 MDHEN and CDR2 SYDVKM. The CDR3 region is CASSWGSTYKEQFF. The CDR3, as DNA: TGTGCCAGCAGTTGGGGTAGCACCTACAAGGAGCAGTTCTTC. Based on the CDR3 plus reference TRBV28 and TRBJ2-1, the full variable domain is DVKVTQSSRYLVKRTGEKVFLECVQDMDHENMFWYRQDPGLGLRLIYFSYDVKMKEKGDIPEGYSVSREKKERFSLILESASTNQTSMYLCASSWGSTYKEQFFGPGTRLTVL.

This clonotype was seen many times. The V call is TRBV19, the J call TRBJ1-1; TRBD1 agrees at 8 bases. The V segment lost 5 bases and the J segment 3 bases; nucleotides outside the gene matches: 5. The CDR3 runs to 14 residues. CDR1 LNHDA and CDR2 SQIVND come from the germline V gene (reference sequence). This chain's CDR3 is CASSFGQGHTEAFF. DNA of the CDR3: TGTGCCAGTAGTTTCGGACAGGGACACACTGAAGCTTTCTTT.

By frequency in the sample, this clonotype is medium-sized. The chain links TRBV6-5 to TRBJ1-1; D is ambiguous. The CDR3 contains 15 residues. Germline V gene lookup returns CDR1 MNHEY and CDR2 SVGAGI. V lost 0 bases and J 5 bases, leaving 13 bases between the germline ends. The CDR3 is CASSYSRVWDTEAFF. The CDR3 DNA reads TGTGCCAGCAGTTACTCGCGGGTTTGGGATACTGAAGCTTTCTTT.

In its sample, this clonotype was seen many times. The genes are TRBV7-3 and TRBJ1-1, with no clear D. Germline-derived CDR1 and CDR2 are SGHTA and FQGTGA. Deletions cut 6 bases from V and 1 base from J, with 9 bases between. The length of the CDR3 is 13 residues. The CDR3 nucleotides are TGTGCCAGCAGAATTGACGGGAACACTGAAGCTTTCTTT. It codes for CASRIDGNTEAFF. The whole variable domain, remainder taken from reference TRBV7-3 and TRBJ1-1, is GAGVSQTPSNKVTEKGKYVELRCDPISGHTALYWYRQSLGQGPEFLIYFQGTGAADDSGLPNDRFFAVRPEGSVSTLKIQRTERGDSAVYLCASRIDGNTEAFFGQGTRLTVV.

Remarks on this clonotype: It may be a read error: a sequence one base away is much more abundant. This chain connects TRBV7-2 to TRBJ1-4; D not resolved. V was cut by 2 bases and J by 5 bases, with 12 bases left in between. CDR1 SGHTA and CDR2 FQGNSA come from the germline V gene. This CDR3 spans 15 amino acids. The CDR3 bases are TGTGCCAGCAGCTTACGGGGTACTCAGAATGAAAAACTGTTTTTT. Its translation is CASSLRGTQNEKLFF. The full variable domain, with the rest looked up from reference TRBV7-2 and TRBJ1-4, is GAGVSQSPSNKVTEKGKDVELRCDPISGHTALYWYRQSLGQGLEFLIYFQGNSAPDKSGLPSDRFSAERTGGSVSTLTIQRTQQEDSAVYLCASSLRGTQNEKLFFGSGTQLSVL.

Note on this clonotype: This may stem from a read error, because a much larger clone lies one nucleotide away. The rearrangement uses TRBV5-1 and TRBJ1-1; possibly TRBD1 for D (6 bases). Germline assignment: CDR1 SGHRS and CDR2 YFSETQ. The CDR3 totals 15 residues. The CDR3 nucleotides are TGCGCCAGCAGTCCGAGCACAGGGATCGACACTGGAGCTTTCTTT. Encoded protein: CASSPSTGIDTGAFF.

CDR3 sequence reads: CSARVVQSRQYF. In nucleotides, the CDR3 is TGCAGTGCTAGAGTCGTCCAGAGCAGGCAGTACTTC. V is TRBV20-1 and J is TRBJ2-7; the D is unclear. The germline V gene has CDR1 DFQATT and CDR2 SNEGSKA (reference sequence). The CDR3 length is 12 residues. Trimming cost V 1 base and J 9 bases, with 13 bases left between them.

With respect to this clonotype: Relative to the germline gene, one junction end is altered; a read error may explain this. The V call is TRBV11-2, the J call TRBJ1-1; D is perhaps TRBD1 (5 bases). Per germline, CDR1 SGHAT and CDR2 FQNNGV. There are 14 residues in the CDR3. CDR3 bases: TGTGCCAGCAGCATGGCAGGGTCGAACACTGAAGCTATCTTT. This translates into CASSMAGSNTEAIF.

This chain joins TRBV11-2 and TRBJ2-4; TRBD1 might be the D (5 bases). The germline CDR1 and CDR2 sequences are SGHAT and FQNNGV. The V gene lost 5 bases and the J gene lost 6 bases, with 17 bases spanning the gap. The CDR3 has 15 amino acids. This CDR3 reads CASSPHAGHGNIQYF. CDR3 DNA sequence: TGTGCCAGCAGCCCACACGCTGGACATGGAAACATTCAGTACTTC.